These 30 T cell receptor beta chains originate from one sample sequenced in a study of cytomegalovirus exposure and HLA in healthy donors. This PCR relied on a set of 60 Vbeta primers and 13 Jbeta primers. Generated by immunoSEQ multiplex PCR, the TCRdb table keeps only in-frame clones and is missing some. In total, the table holds around 150,000 clones. The sequenced sample was PBMCs. These receptors originate from a woman aged 60-75 years in good health and CMV-seronegative.

A remark on this clone: The same CDR3 is also encoded by other DNA sequences in this sample. This sequence joins TRBV5-1 and TRBJ1-3; D call uncertain. Trimming took off 0 bases at V and 4 bases at J, with 8 bases between the two ends. Germline V gives CDR1 SGHRS, CDR2 YFSETQ. The CDR3 contains 14 residues. In DNA, the CDR3 is TGCGCCAGCAGCTTGGGAGGGTCCGGAAACACCATATATTTT. This sequence encodes CASSLGGSGNTIYF.

The chain couples TRBV6-5 to TRBJ2-7; D gene unclear. Germline V gives CDR1 MNHEY, CDR2 SVGAGI. With 3 bases removed from V and 7 bases from J, the gap between germline ends came to 13 bases. The CDR3 sequence is 13 residues long. CDR3 loop: CASSYIRIGEQYF. CDR3 DNA sequence: TGTGCCAGCAGTTATATCAGGATTGGTGAGCAGTACTTC.

The gene calls are TRBV19 and TRBJ1-1; perhaps TRBD1 as D (5 bases). The CDR3 contains 16 residues. Germline CDR1 LNHDA, CDR2 SQIVND (reference sequence). V gave up 4 bases and J gave up 0 bases, with 15 bases separating them. The CDR3 nucleotides read TGTGCCAGTAGTACATCCCCGGGACTGATGAACACTGAAGCTTTCTTT. Its protein is CASSTSPGLMNTEAFF.

The V call is TRBV6-6, the J call TRBJ1-1, with 9 bases fitting TRBD1. The CDR3 is 15 amino acids. V was clipped by 5 bases and J by 5 bases; unmatched bases: 9. CDR1 MNHNY and CDR2 SVGAGI come from the germline V gene (reference sequence). The CDR3 is CASSTQYRGRTEAFF. The CDR3, as DNA: TGTGCCAGCAGTACACAGTACAGGGGGCGAACTGAAGCTTTCTTT.

The V call is TRBV5-4, the J call TRBJ2-2; 7 bases match TRBD2. Germline V gene data show CDR1 as SGHNT and CDR2 as YYREEE (reference sequence). This CDR3 contains 16 residues. Trimming removed 4 bases from V and 1 base from J; junction bases left unmatched: 7. The CDR3 DNA sequence: TGTGCCAGCAGCCCACCCCTAGCGGTGAACACCGGGGAGCTGTTTTTT. Translating gives CASSPPLAVNTGELFF.

The CDR3 DNA follows: TGTGCCAGCAGTGAATTAACGGGGTCTGTGTCCTACGAGCAGTACTTC. It is translated as CASSELTGSVSYEQYF. V usage is TRBV25-1 and J usage is TRBJ2-5, with D maybe TRBD2 (5 bases). The J call is uncertain, as TRBJ2-7 better fits the DNA end. This CDR3 has 16 amino acids. CDR1 is MGHDK and CDR2 is SYGVNS in the germline V gene.

Notes on this clone: Other DNA sequences in this specimen translate into the identical CDR3. This chain uses TRBV29-1 with TRBJ2-1, with D possibly TRBD1 on 5 matching bases. Trimming stripped 4 bases from V and 5 bases from J, with 9 bases between. The V gene's germline CDR1 is SQVTM and CDR2 ANQGSEA. This CDR3 spans 12 amino acids. The chain's CDR3 is CSVGPRDNEQFF. The CDR3 nucleotides are TGCAGCGTTGGACCCAGGGACAATGAGCAGTTCTTC.

The rearrangement links TRBV5-1 to TRBJ2-5, with TRBD2 matching over 15 bases. The CDR3 length is 15 residues. CDR1 is SGHRS, CDR2 YFSETQ, per germline. The ends lost 4 bases at V and 5 bases at J; junction bases unmatched: 3. DNA for the CDR3: TGCGCCAGCAGCCGTGGACTAGCGGGAGGGGAGACCCAGTACTTC. This gives the protein CASSRGLAGGETQYF.

The V call is TRBV5-1, the J call TRBJ1-1; maybe TRBD1 (5 bases). The CDR3 contains 15 residues. The V and J ends lost 2 bases and 1 base respectively, with 12 bases between them. Germline V gene data show CDR1 as SGHRS and CDR2 as YFSETQ. The CDR3 reads CASSLRPQGNTEAFF. CDR3 coding DNA: TGCGCCAGCAGCTTAAGACCCCAGGGGAACACTGAAGCTTTCTTT.

This chain uses TRBV27 with TRBJ2-1; 12 nucleotides line up with TRBD2. Germline V gene lookup returns CDR1 MNHEY and CDR2 SMNVEV (reference sequence). The CDR3 spans 16 residues. Trimming took 5 bases from V and 6 from J; bases not matched to a gene: 8. In DNA form, the CDR3 reads TGTGCCAGCAGTCGCCCCGGGACTAGCGGGTCCAATGAGCAGTTCTTC. Its translation: CASSRPGTSGSNEQFF.

The chain has TRBV18 and TRBJ1-5, with 9 bases fitting TRBD1. The V and J ends lost 3 bases and 6 bases, in that order; junction bases with no gene match: 6. The CDR3 sequence is 15 residues long. CDR1 is KGHSH, CDR2 LQKENI, per germline. CDR3 coding DNA: TGTGCCAGCTCACCCCCGGGACAGGGTGGTCAGCCCCAGCATTTT. Protein: CASSPPGQGGQPQHF.

The rearrangement uses TRBV4-3 and TRBJ1-4, with unresolved D. The germline gives CDR1 LGHNA, CDR2 YSLEER. CDR3 length equals 14 residues. Trimming took off 4 bases at V and 0 bases at J, with 6 bases between the two ends. CDR3 protein: CASSPQPTNEKLFF. The CDR3 coding sequence is TGCGCCAGCAGCCCACAGCCAACTAATGAAAAACTGTTTTTT.

The chain combines TRBV7-8 with TRBJ2-5, with 8 bases lining up with TRBD1. The CDR3 has 14 residues. V lost 4 bases to trimming and J lost 4 bases; unmatched junction nucleotides: 5. Germline V CDR1 and CDR2: SGHVS, FQNEAQ. CDR3 sequence: CASSYQGAPETQYF. CDR3 in DNA: TGTGCCAGCAGCTACCAGGGGGCCCCAGAGACCCAGTACTTC.

The chain employs TRBV7-8 and TRBJ2-7; 8 bases line up with TRBD2. This CDR3 has 15 amino acids. V lost 0 bases and J lost 4; bases outside the gene matches: 5. The germline V gene has CDR1 SGHVS and CDR2 FQNEAQ. As DNA, the CDR3 is TGTGCCAGCAGCTTAGCAATTAGCGGGACTTACGAGCAGTACTTC. Amino acids: CASSLAISGTYEQYF.

J is TRBJ2-1 and V is TRBV27; D is unclear. Per the germline V gene, CDR1 is MNHEY and CDR2 is SMNVEV (reference sequence). The CDR3 consists of 16 residues. V was trimmed by 6 bases and J by 0 bases, leaving 15 bases between them. CDR3 sequence reads: CASRLTLESSYNEQFF. The CDR3 DNA reads as TGTGCCAGCAGATTGACCCTAGAGAGCTCCTACAATGAGCAGTTCTTC.

V and J are TRBV6-5 and TRBJ2-5; the D gene is possibly TRBD1 (5 bases). V dropped 6 bases and J dropped 2 bases, with 16 bases sitting between them. The germline CDR1 and CDR2 sequences are MNHEY and SVGAGI. The CDR3 contains 15 residues. CDR3 loop: CASRTRQGGQETQYF. In DNA, the CDR3 is TGTGCCAGCAGAACCCGCCAGGGTGGTCAAGAGACCCAGTACTTC.

CDR3 amino acids: CATSRDPGNYEQYF. As DNA, the CDR3 is TGTGCCACCAGCAGAGATCCGGGAAACTACGAGCAGTACTTC. The V gene is TRBV15, the J gene TRBJ2-7, with a weak D call TRBD2 (5 bases). The V end lost 0 bases, the J end lost 3 bases, and 9 bases lay between the germline ends. Germline loops: CDR1 LNHNV, CDR2 YYDKDF (reference sequence). The CDR3 runs to 14 residues.

J is TRBJ1-6 and V is TRBV7-2, with D perhaps matching TRBD1 (5 bases). The V and J ends lost 3 bases and 9 bases respectively, with 15 bases between them. The CDR3 sequence is 15 residues long. Germline loops: CDR1 SGHTA, CDR2 FQGNSA. In DNA, the CDR3 is TGTGCCAGCAGCTTCATGACAGTGGATGGTTCACCCCTCCACTTT. Its protein is CASSFMTVDGSPLHF.

For the CDR3, the DNA is TGTGCCAGCAGCCAGTCGGGGCGGGGGGGCCATCGCACAGATACGCAGTATTTT. It is translated as CASSQSGRGGHRTDTQYF. The rearrangement uses TRBV5-4 and TRBJ2-3, with 9 bases identical to TRBD2. The V and J ends lost 4 bases and 1 base, in that order; junction bases with no gene match: 13. The CDR3 contains 18 residues. Germline V gene lookup returns CDR1 SGHNT and CDR2 YYREEE (reference sequence).

The V gene is TRBV27, the J gene TRBJ2-5; 8 nucleotides line up with TRBD2. The DNA end is a closer match to TRBJ2-7, so the J assignment may be wrong. CDR3 size: 14 residues. The germline CDR1 and CDR2 sequences are MNHEY and SMNVEV (reference sequence). CDR3 bases: TGTGCCAGCAGTTTACGGGGGGGTCTTTACGAGCAGTACTTC. It encodes CASSLRGGLYEQYF.

CDR3 sequence (DNA): TGTGCTAGTGGTTTGTGGTCAGAGGGTTATAATTCACCCCTCCACTTT. Translated, it gives CASGLWSEGYNSPLHF. This chain links TRBV12-5 with TRBJ1-6; no clear D. The CDR3 contains 16 residues. Germline loops: CDR1 LGHNT, CDR2 FRNRAP. V lost 2 bases and J 4 bases, leaving 12 bases between the germline ends.

With regard to this clone: Other DNA sequences in the same sample also yield this CDR3. V is TRBV7-3 and J is TRBJ2-1, with 12 bases fitting TRBD2. The CDR3 contains 15 residues. Germline lookup yields CDR1 SGHTA and CDR2 FQGTGA. The J segment lost 4 bases and the V segment lost 5 bases, leaving 3 bases of the junction unmatched. The CDR3 is CASSPGLAGYNEQFF. The CDR3 DNA reads TGTGCCAGCAGCCCGGGACTAGCGGGTTACAATGAGCAGTTCTTC.

CDR3 nucleotides: TGTGCCACCGGGGGGGAAAGGAACACTGAAGCTTTCTTT. It encodes CATGGERNTEAFF. The gene calls are TRBV5-5 and TRBJ1-1; D is perhaps TRBD1 (5 bases). Germline V gene data show CDR1 as SGHKS and CDR2 as YYEKEE (reference sequence). The CDR3 has 13 residues. The ends were cut back, 9 bases at V and 1 base at J, with 13 bases in the middle.

This rearrangement joins TRBV7-2 to TRBJ1-1; D not resolved. The germline CDR1 and CDR2 sequences are SGHTA and FQGNSA. The CDR3 length is 13 residues. The germline V and J ends were trimmed by 5 bases and 0 bases, with 7 bases remaining between them. In nucleotides, the CDR3 is TGTGCCAGCAGCCGGGGTCTGAACACTGAAGCTTTCTTT. This sequence encodes CASSRGLNTEAFF.

The chain is built from TRBV5-4 and TRBJ2-7; perhaps TRBD2 as D (6 bases). The germline V and J ends were trimmed by 4 bases and 8 bases, with 16 bases remaining between them. The CDR3 extends over 13 amino acids. The germline V gene has CDR1 SGHNT and CDR2 YYREEE (reference sequence). The CDR3 DNA reads TGTGCCAGCAGCCCAGGGACTCCAGTCAAGCAGTACTTC. Protein: CASSPGTPVKQYF.

The chain links TRBV7-3 to TRBJ2-2; maybe TRBD1 (6 bases). There are 14 residues in the CDR3. Germline V gene lookup returns CDR1 SGHTA and CDR2 FQGTGA. Between the trimmed V and J ends, which lost 3 bases and 3 bases, there was a span of 8 bases. CDR3 amino acids: CASSFTGYTGELFF. DNA for the CDR3: TGTGCCAGCAGCTTCACAGGGTACACCGGGGAGCTGTTTTTT.

V is TRBV9 and J is TRBJ2-3, with 12 bases that match TRBD2. V lost 0 bases, J lost 0 bases, and 2 bases stayed unmatched. The CDR3 contains 17 residues. The germline V gene has CDR1 SGDLS and CDR2 YYNGEE. The CDR3 DNA sequence: TGTGCCAGCAGCGTAGGGCTAGCGGGGGGGAGCACAGATACGCAGTATTTT. Translation: CASSVGLAGGSTDTQYF.

The chain combines TRBV6-5 with TRBJ2-7; the match to TRBD1 covers 9 bases. CDR1 MNHEY and CDR2 SVGAGI come from the germline V gene. The CDR3 loop spans 14 amino acids. Unmatched junction bases numbered 4, after V lost 5 bases and J lost 2 bases. CDR3 nucleotides: TGTGCCAGCAGTACCCGGGACAGGGCCTACGAGCAGTACTTC. Its translation: CASSTRDRAYEQYF.

The rearrangement joins TRBV18 to TRBJ1-4; 9 bases align to TRBD1. This CDR3 contains 19 residues. V was clipped by 1 base and J by 2 bases; unmatched bases: 11. Germline CDR1 is KGHSH and CDR2 is LQKENI. The CDR3 sequence is CASSPRQGEQVRTNEKLFF. DNA for the CDR3: TGTGCCAGCTCACCACGACAGGGGGAGCAGGTGCGCACTAATGAAAAACTGTTTTTT.

The chain employs TRBV6-4 and TRBJ1-2; possibly TRBD1 for D (5 bases). Trimming removed 5 bases from V and 5 bases from J, with 15 bases in between. Germline V gene sequence: CDR1 MRHNA, CDR2 SNTAGT. The CDR3 has 14 residues. CDR3 nucleotide sequence: TGTGCCAGCAGTCCCCAGGGACTGGGGTATGGCTACACCTTC. This gives the protein CASSPQGLGYGYTF.